Listed here are 23 T cell receptor beta chains from one sample, sequenced in a study of blood T cell repertoires in COVID-19. Using immunoSEQ multiplex PCR, the repertoire was profiled, and TCRdb retains in-frame clones only, with some absent. The table records some 400,000 clones, approximately 90% of them present only once. Sequenced: PBMCs or T cells enriched from blood (not recorded which). These receptors all stem from a man in his thirties or forties who had recovered from COVID-19.

V and J are TRBV12-3 or TRBV12-4 and TRBJ2-5; no definite D call. This CDR3 has 13 residues. V was cut by 8 bases and J by 2 bases, with 12 bases left in between. In nucleotides, the CDR3 is TGTGCCAGCCACCTAACGCCTCAAGAGACCCAGTACTTC. Protein product: CASHLTPQETQYF.

This clone was found a few times. V and J are TRBV7-9 and TRBJ1-2, with D tentatively TRBD1 (6 bases). The CDR3 totals 13 residues. With 10 bases removed from V and 6 bases from J, the gap between germline ends came to 18 bases. CDR1 is SEHNR, CDR2 FQNEAQ, per germline (reference sequence). The CDR3 here is CATPTGLLDGYTF. CDR3 DNA: TGTGCCACGCCCACAGGGCTTTTGGATGGCTACACCTTC.

The chain couples TRBV30 to TRBJ1-5, with 9 positions matching TRBD1. CDR1 GTSNPN and CDR2 SVGIG come from the germline V gene (reference sequence). The CDR3 covers 15 residues. The junction had 7 bases not matched to a gene; V was cut back by 4 bases and J by 3 bases. CDR3 residues: CAWTTGGASNQPQHF. The CDR3 nucleotides are TGTGCCTGGACTACAGGGGGCGCATCCAATCAGCCCCAGCATTTT.

The CDR3 coding sequence is TGTGCCAGCAGTGATTCGGGAACCTATGGCTACACCTTC. Its translation: CASSDSGTYGYTF. The V gene is TRBV12-3 or TRBV12-4, the J gene TRBJ1-2; no definite D call. The CDR3 loop spans 13 amino acids. V was clipped by 5 bases and J by 4 bases, with 11 bases between them.

The genes are TRBV15 and TRBJ1-2; no definite D call. Trimming cost V 1 base and J 4 bases, with 10 bases left between them. From germline, CDR1 is LNHNV and CDR2 YYDKDF (reference sequence). The CDR3 is made up of 14 amino acids. The chain's CDR3 is CATSRGGGVYGYTF. The DNA of the CDR3 is TGTGCCACCAGCAGAGGAGGCGGAGTCTATGGCTACACCTTC.

This chain joins TRBV30 and TRBJ1-5, with D maybe TRBD1 (5 bases). V lost 1 base and J lost 3, with 13 bases in between. The CDR3 sequence is 15 residues long. Germline-derived CDR1 and CDR2 are GTSNPN and SVGIG (reference sequence). The CDR3 bases are TGTGCCTGGAGTGGATACACAGGCGCCAATCAGCCCCAGCATTTT. Translating it yields CAWSGYTGANQPQHF.

The chain employs TRBV19 and TRBJ1-2, with TRBD1 as a possible D gene (6 bases). CDR3 length: 14 amino acids. V lost 5 bases, J lost 2 bases, and 12 bases lay in between. CDR1 is LNHDA and CDR2 is SQIVND in the germline V gene (reference sequence). The CDR3 loop reads CASSRGGTNYGYTF. CDR3 sequence (DNA): TGTGCCAGTAGTCGTGGGGGCACCAACTATGGCTACACCTTC. Filled out from reference TRBV19 and TRBJ1-2, the complete variable domain reads DGGITQSPKYLFRKEGQNVTLSCEQNLNHDAMYWYRQDPGQGLRLIYYSQIVNDFQKGDIAEGYSVSREKKESFPLTVTSAQKNPTAFYLCASSRGGTNYGYTFGSGTRLTVV.

The chain has TRBV5-6 and TRBJ1-4; D call uncertain. V shed 0 bases and J shed 3 bases, with 6 bases lying between them. Germline-derived CDR1 and CDR2 are SGHDT and YYEEEE. The CDR3 contains 14 residues. The CDR3 loop reads CASSLGAPNEKLFF. The DNA for the CDR3 is TGTGCCAGCAGCTTGGGGGCCCCTAATGAAAAACTGTTTTTT.

This clone was seen once. The rearrangement links TRBV28 to TRBJ1-5; 8 bases are a match to TRBD1. This CDR3 spans 16 amino acids. The germline CDR1 and CDR2 sequences are MDHEN and SYDVKM. The ends lost 4 bases at V and 8 bases at J; junction bases unmatched: 13. CDR3 loop: CASSSPDRVEWEPQHF. The CDR3 region has the DNA TGTGCCAGCAGTTCTCCGGACAGGGTCGAGTGGGAGCCCCAGCATTTT.

This clone showed up just once. The chain couples TRBV7-2 to TRBJ2-3, with 10 bases matching TRBD2. Trimming cost V 4 bases and J 4 bases; bases outside gene matches: 8. The CDR3 loop spans 16 amino acids. The germline CDR1 and CDR2 sequences are SGHTA and FQGNSA. The CDR3 region is CASSSLGLAGADTQYF. CDR3 in DNA: TGTGCCAGCAGCTCCCTCGGGCTAGCGGGAGCAGATACGCAGTATTTT.

The rearrangement joins TRBV9 to TRBJ2-7, with 10 bases lining up with TRBD2. The CDR3 spans 15 residues. The germline V gene has CDR1 SGDLS and CDR2 YYNGEE. The ends lost 0 bases at V and 3 bases at J; junction bases unmatched: 3. CDR3 in amino acids: CASSVGLAGLYEQYF. In nucleotides, the CDR3 is TGTGCCAGCAGCGTAGGACTAGCGGGCCTCTACGAGCAGTACTTC. The variable domain in full, with the rest retrieved from reference TRBV9 and TRBJ2-7, is DSGVTQTPKHLITATGQRVTLRCSPRSGDLSVYWYQQSLDQGLQFLIQYYNGEERAKGNILERFSAQQFPDLHSELNLSSLELGDSALYFCASSVGLAGLYEQYFGPGTRLTVT.

CDR3: CASSLVAGDSNQPQHF. CDR3 in DNA: TGTGCCAGCAGCTTAGTCGCAGGGGATAGCAATCAGCCCCAGCATTTT. The chain carries TRBV7-6 and TRBJ1-5; possibly TRBD1 for D (6 bases). This CDR3 is built from 16 residues. Germline V gene lookup returns CDR1 SGHVS and CDR2 FNYEAQ. The ends were cut back, 1 base at V and 0 bases at J, with 10 bases in the middle.

CDR3 residues: CASSICLACEQFF. The CDR3 bases are TGTGCCAGTAGTATTTGCCTAGCGTGTGAGCAGTTCTTC. The chain links TRBV19 to TRBJ2-1; TRBD2 is a possible D gene (6 bases). This CDR3 contains 13 residues. The V gene's germline CDR1 is LNHDA and CDR2 SQIVND (reference sequence). V shed 3 bases and J shed 9 bases, with 12 bases lying between them.

This clone was seen only once. The chain combines TRBV28 with TRBJ1-4; TRBD1 aligns across 7 bases. After removal of 8 bases from V and 7 bases from J, the junction contained 7 bases not matched to a gene. CDR1 MDHEN and CDR2 SYDVKM come from the germline V gene. The CDR3 runs 13 residues. This CDR3 is CASFDRVGEKLFF. The DNA for the CDR3 is TGTGCCAGCTTCGACAGGGTTGGTGAAAAACTGTTTTTT.

V usage is TRBV19 and J usage is TRBJ2-7; 7 bases align to TRBD1. Germline assignment: CDR1 LNHDA and CDR2 SQIVND (reference sequence). The CDR3 has 13 amino acids. V shed 8 bases and J 0 bases; nucleotides not matched to a gene: 4. The CDR3 nucleotides read TGTGCCAGTGAGGGGGACAGCTCCTACGAGCAGTACTTC. This sequence encodes CASEGDSSYEQYF.

This clone was counted at least ten times. The V and J genes are TRBV7-9 and TRBJ1-5, with 9 bases aligning to TRBD1. The V gene end was trimmed by 4 bases and the J gene end by 5 bases; junction bases not matched to a gene: 3. Germline V gene data show CDR1 as SEHNR and CDR2 as FQNEAQ (reference sequence). This CDR3 contains 14 residues. CDR3 DNA sequence: TGTGCCAGCAGCTCGGGGACAGGGCATCAGCCCCAGCATTTT. This translates into CASSSGTGHQPQHF.

This clone has just one count. V and J are TRBV19 and TRBJ1-4; D is perhaps TRBD1 (5 bases). The CDR3 is made up of 15 amino acids. The V end was cut by 7 bases, the J end by 7 bases, with 19 bases between. Germline loops: CDR1 LNHDA, CDR2 SQIVND (reference sequence). CDR3 sequence: CASTTGGVGGEKLFF. Written as DNA, the CDR3 is TGTGCCAGTACTACTGGGGGGGTCGGGGGTGAAAAACTGTTTTTT.

The rearrangement joins TRBV2 to TRBJ1-2; 8 bases fit TRBD1. The CDR3 totals 16 residues. After removal of 3 bases from V and 2 bases from J, the junction contained 8 bases not matched to a gene. The V gene's germline CDR1 is SNHLY and CDR2 FYNNEI. The CDR3 here is CASSEWTGIINYGYTF. Here the CDR3 DNA reads TGTGCCAGCAGTGAGTGGACAGGGATTATAAACTATGGCTACACCTTC.

In the case of this clone: At the DNA level, this CDR3 is encoded by other sequences in the same sample as well. The chain links TRBV12-5 to TRBJ2-1; 11 positions agree with TRBD2. The CDR3 sequence is 13 residues long. After removal of 9 bases from V and 7 bases from J, the junction contained 5 bases not matched to a gene. Germline V lookup: CDR1 LGHNT, CDR2 FRNRAP. The CDR3 region has the DNA TGTGCTAGCGGCCTAGCGGGAGGAAATGAGCAGTTCTTC. It encodes CASGLAGGNEQFF.

The chain joins TRBV13 to TRBJ1-2; the match to TRBD1 covers 10 bases. Germline-derived CDR1 and CDR2 are PRHDT and FYEKMQ (reference sequence). The junction had 11 bases not matched to a gene; V was cut back by 5 bases and J by 5 bases. The CDR3 length is 16 residues. CDR3 sequence: CASSPKTGGAWYGYTF. The CDR3 DNA is TGTGCCAGCAGCCCTAAGACAGGGGGCGCATGGTATGGCTACACCTTC.

This clone has a handful of counts. The conserved final phenylalanine or tryptophan is absent from the CDR3, which likely points to a read error. The DNA is omitted, as the CDR3 cannot be located on it reliably, and the CDR3 follows TCRdb's listing. This chain links TRBV11-2 with TRBJ2-7; the table's D call of TRBD2 was not tested on the DNA. The CDR3 extends over 14 residues, inclusive of both ends. In germline, CDR1 is SGHAT, CDR2 FQNNGV. CDR3 sequence reads: CASSQTTSGGGLYL.

Only a few counts were recorded for this clone. The rearrangement links TRBV28 to TRBJ1-6; a weak D match, TRBD1 (6 bases). The CDR3 runs 15 residues. Germline CDR1 reads MDHEN; CDR2 reads SYDVKM. The V end lost 8 bases, the J end lost 6 bases, and 17 bases lay between the germline ends. The CDR3 DNA reads TGTGCCAGCTATCGCGGGGGGCCGAGTAATTCACCCCTCCACTTT. Its protein product is CASYRGGPSNSPLHF.

The chain uses TRBV10-3 and TRBJ2-1; TRBD2 aligns across 9 bases. Germline trimming cut 8 bases from V and 10 bases from J; bases unmatched to any gene: 9. CDR1 and CDR2 (germline): ENHRY, SYGVKD. This CDR3 contains 13 residues. CDR3 DNA sequence: TGTGCCATCCGCGTAGCGGGAGTAGGGGAGCAGTTCTTC. This sequence encodes CAIRVAGVGEQFF.